The 21 T cell receptor beta chains reported below all come from one sample, sequenced in a study of neurological immune-mediated disorders. TCRdb independently ran MiXCR on the 5' RACE reads; one entry per CDR3 protein. This sample has around 47,000 distinct CDR3 sequences, with roughly 21% found just once. Time point in this sample: technical triplicate 3. The sequenced sample was PBMCs. The receptor set was obtained from a man aged 60 to 75 with HTLV-1-associated myelopathy (HAM/TSP).

This clonotype was observed many times. The J gene is TRBJ2-7, the V gene TRBV9; D could derive from TRBD1 or TRBD2 (5 bases each). This CDR3 has 15 amino acids. The V end was cut by 4 bases, the J end by 3 bases, with 17 bases between. Germline V gene sequence: CDR1 SGDLS, CDR2 YYNGEE. The CDR3 DNA is TGTGCCAGCAGCCCCGGGACCACCGGTTACTACGAGCAGTACTTC. Protein: CASSPGTTGYYEQYF.

The V gene is TRBV7-8, the J gene TRBJ2-2; 9 positions agree with TRBD1. This CDR3 region has 15 residues. Germline CDR1 reads SGHVS; CDR2 reads FQNEAQ. V shed 11 bases, J shed 5 bases, and the junction held 12 bases outside the gene matches. Here the CDR3 reads CAGLRDRASTGELFF. The CDR3 DNA sequence: TGTGCCGGACTTCGGGACAGGGCGTCTACCGGGGAGCTGTTTTTT. Together with reference TRBV7-8 and TRBJ2-2, the CDR3 gives the full variable domain: GAGVSQSPRYKVAKRGQDVALRCDPISGHVSLFWYQQALGQGPEFLTYFQNEAQLDKSGLPSDRFFAERPEGSVSTLKIQRTQQEDSAVYLCAGLRDRASTGELFFGEGSRLTVL.

This clonotype was seen many times. The chain combines TRBV5-1 with TRBJ2-3; D is unresolved. This CDR3 has 15 amino acids. V lost 0 bases and J 2 bases, leaving 10 bases between the germline ends. Germline CDR1 reads SGHRS; CDR2 reads YFSETQ. The CDR3 here is CASSLVGLDTDTQYF. Here the CDR3 DNA reads TGCGCCAGCAGCTTGGTCGGGCTAGACACAGATACGCAGTATTTT.

For the CDR3, the DNA is TGTGCCAGCAGTCTTACCCTTCCCCGGGCCAACGTCCTGACTTTC. Its translation is CASSLTLPRANVLTF. The V call is TRBV27, the J call TRBJ2-6, with no clear D. The CDR3 is 15 amino acids. From germline, CDR1 is MNHEY and CDR2 SMNVEV (reference sequence). Trimming stripped 5 bases from V and 5 bases from J, with 13 bases between.

This clonotype was counted many times. The rearrangement joins TRBV20-1 to TRBJ1-2; 7 bases agree with TRBD1. J lost 4 bases, V lost 0 bases, and 5 bases had no gene match. CDR3 length: 14 amino acids. The germline CDR1 and CDR2 sequences are DFQATT and SNEGSKA (reference sequence). Here the CDR3 DNA reads TGCAGTGCTAGAGATCAGGGGGGCGGCTATGGCTACACCTTC. It is translated as CSARDQGGGYGYTF.

This clonotype was seen at least ten times. The chain has TRBV28 and TRBJ1-1; TRBD1 is a possible D gene (5 bases). CDR1 and CDR2 from the germline V gene are MDHEN and SYDVKM. V lost 4 bases and J 1 base, leaving 13 bases between the germline ends. This CDR3 is 15 amino acids long. The CDR3 DNA reads TGTGCCAGCAGTTCCCTGGGACCGTCGAACACTGAAGCTTTCTTT. Translating it yields CASSSLGPSNTEAFF.

The genes are TRBV20-1 and TRBJ2-3; 11 bases match TRBD2. The CDR3 extends over 16 amino acids. CDR1 is DFQATT, CDR2 SNEGSKA, per germline (reference sequence). The trim removed 2 bases at V and 3 bases at J, leaving 7 bases unmatched. In DNA, the CDR3 is TGCAGTGCTAGAAAACCGGGACTAGCGGCGACAGATACGCAGTATTTT. This codes for CSARKPGLAATDTQYF.

This clonotype was observed at least ten times. The chain joins TRBV4-1 to TRBJ2-3, with TRBD2 matching 12 bases. J gave up 6 bases and V 2 bases, and 6 bases lay outside the gene matches. This CDR3 is 16 amino acids long. Germline values: CDR1 MGHRA, CDR2 YSYEKL. The CDR3, as DNA: TGCGCCAGCAGCCAAACACTAGCGGGAGGTCGGGATACGCAGTATTTT. Translating it yields CASSQTLAGGRDTQYF.

This clonotype was recorded many times. The chain uses TRBV2 and TRBJ2-1; D not certain. The CDR3 covers 12 residues. The V gene lost 2 bases and the J gene lost 11 bases, with 10 bases spanning the gap. Germline-derived CDR1 and CDR2 are SNHLY and FYNNEI. The CDR3, as DNA: TGTGCCAGCAGTGAAATCGGGCCCAAGCAGTTCTTC. It codes for CASSEIGPKQFF.

This clonotype was counted at least ten times. Written as DNA, the CDR3 is TGTGCCAGCAGCCCCCGGGAGGTCGAGACCCAGTACTTC. It is translated as CASSPREVETQYF. The chain links TRBV7-8 to TRBJ2-5, with TRBD2 matching over 7 bases. Looked up from germline, CDR1 is SGHVS and CDR2 is FQNEAQ. V gave up 5 bases and J gave up 5 bases; unmatched junction bases: 5. There are 13 residues in the CDR3. Full variable domain (missing parts from reference TRBV7-8 and TRBJ2-5): GAGVSQSPRYKVAKRGQDVALRCDPISGHVSLFWYQQALGQGPEFLTYFQNEAQLDKSGLPSDRFFAERPEGSVSTLKIQRTQQEDSAVYLCASSPREVETQYFGPGTRLLVL.

The table lists this clonotype with many counts. The rearrangement joins TRBV2 to TRBJ1-2; D may be TRBD1 (5 bases). V lost 4 bases, J lost 5 bases, and 8 bases lay in between. The CDR3 is 12 residues long. Germline CDR1 and CDR2: SNHLY and FYNNEI. Here the CDR3 DNA reads TGTGCCAGCAGTGTCGGGGGGTATGGCTACACCTTC. It encodes CASSVGGYGYTF.

This clonotype was found once. The gene calls are TRBV5-6 and TRBJ2-3, with 11 bases fitting TRBD2. Trimming took 2 bases from V and 8 from J; bases not matched to a gene: 10. The CDR3 consists of 16 residues. In germline, CDR1 is SGHDT, CDR2 YYEEEE. CDR3 DNA sequence: TGTGCCAGCAGCTTCGTACTAGCGGGAGAGGCGGGTACGCAGTATTTT. Translated, it gives CASSFVLAGEAGTQYF.

This clonotype was seen ten or more times. V is TRBV28 and J is TRBJ1-1; TRBD1 matches 10 bases. Trimming at V came to 5 bases and at J to 0 bases, leaving 9 bases not matched to a gene. Germline V gene sequence: CDR1 MDHEN, CDR2 SYDVKM. This CDR3 contains 17 residues. This CDR3 is CASSGFSDRGLNTEAFF. The DNA for the CDR3 is TGTGCCAGCAGTGGATTTTCCGACAGGGGGCTGAACACTGAAGCTTTCTTT.

This clonotype was counted many times. V and J are TRBV7-9 and TRBJ2-7; D may match TRBD1 or TRBD2 (6 bases each). The V end lost 6 bases, the J end lost 1 base, and 19 bases lay between the germline ends. This CDR3 spans 16 amino acids. Germline loops: CDR1 SEHNR, CDR2 FQNEAQ (reference sequence). The CDR3 reads CASSWGVGGRSYEQYF. The CDR3 nucleotides read TGTGCCAGCAGTTGGGGGGTAGGGGGAAGGTCCTACGAGCAGTACTTC.

CDR3 coding DNA: TGTGCCAGCAGTGCAGGGGGCTTTGAAAAACTGTTTTTT. Translated, it gives CASSAGGFEKLFF. This sequence joins TRBV6-1 and TRBJ1-4; TRBD1 matches at 8 bases. This CDR3 is 13 amino acids long. Trimming at V came to 4 bases and at J to 7 bases, leaving 2 bases not matched to a gene. Looked up from germline, CDR1 is MNHNS and CDR2 is SASEGT.

Ten or more counts support this clonotype. This chain links TRBV6-5 with TRBJ2-7; the D call may be TRBD1 or TRBD2 (5 bases each). There are 13 residues in the CDR3. V lost 4 bases to trimming and J lost 3 bases, with 10 bases between them. From germline, CDR1 is MNHEY and CDR2 SVGAGI. CDR3 sequence: CASSLGRFYEQYF. The CDR3 nucleotides are TGTGCCAGCAGTTTGGGACGGTTCTACGAGCAGTACTTC.

This clonotype has just a few counts. J is TRBJ2-7 and V is TRBV6-1; D possibly corresponds to TRBD1 (7 bases). Trimming left V 5 bases short and J 7 bases short, with 18 bases between. Germline V gene lookup returns CDR1 MNHNS and CDR2 SASEGT. The CDR3 contains 14 residues. CDR3 in amino acids: CASSLRTAGGEQYF. CDR3 nucleotides: TGTGCCAGCAGTTTGCGGACAGCAGGGGGGGAGCAGTACTTC.

This clonotype was observed many times. The chain links TRBV9 to TRBJ2-3, with 9 bases that match TRBD1. Germline values: CDR1 SGDLS, CDR2 YYNGEE. Losses at the gene ends were 0 bases for V and 6 bases for J; bases not matched to a gene: 5. This CDR3 has 15 residues. The CDR3 sequence is CASSVGTGVLDTQYF. In DNA form, the CDR3 reads TGTGCCAGCAGCGTAGGGACAGGGGTTCTTGATACGCAGTATTTT. Supplemented by reference TRBV9 and TRBJ2-3, the full variable domain reads DSGVTQTPKHLITATGQRVTLRCSPRSGDLSVYWYQQSLDQGLQFLIQYYNGEERAKGNILERFSAQQFPDLHSELNLSSLELGDSALYFCASSVGTGVLDTQYFGPGTRLTVL.

This clonotype was detected many times. V usage is TRBV29-1 and J usage is TRBJ2-5; D is uncertain. The germline V and J ends were trimmed by 6 bases and 4 bases, with 9 bases remaining between them. CDR3 size: 11 residues. Germline V gene sequence: CDR1 SQVTM, CDR2 ANQGSEA. CDR3 sequence reads: CSVGWGETQYF. CDR3 DNA sequence: TGCAGCGTGGGATGGGGAGAGACCCAGTACTTC.

This clonotype has at least ten counts. This rearrangement joins TRBV20-1 to TRBJ2-2, with D tentatively TRBD2 (6 bases). The CDR3 is 15 amino acids. Deletions cut 4 bases from V and 8 bases from J, with 20 bases between. CDR1 and CDR2 from the germline V gene are DFQATT and SNEGSKA (reference sequence). This CDR3 is CSAMPSEGGGGELFF. CDR3 bases: TGCAGTGCTATGCCCTCGGAGGGAGGAGGTGGGGAGCTGTTTTTT.

This clonotype was counted ten times or more. The chain joins TRBV20-1 to TRBJ2-1; perhaps TRBD2 as D (6 bases). V was pared by 5 bases and J by 2 bases, with 13 bases between. This CDR3 has 14 amino acids. CDR1 is DFQATT, CDR2 SNEGSKA, per germline (reference sequence). The CDR3 is CSARRDSTYNEQFF. The CDR3 DNA follows: TGCAGTGCTCGAAGGGACTCAACCTACAATGAGCAGTTCTTC.